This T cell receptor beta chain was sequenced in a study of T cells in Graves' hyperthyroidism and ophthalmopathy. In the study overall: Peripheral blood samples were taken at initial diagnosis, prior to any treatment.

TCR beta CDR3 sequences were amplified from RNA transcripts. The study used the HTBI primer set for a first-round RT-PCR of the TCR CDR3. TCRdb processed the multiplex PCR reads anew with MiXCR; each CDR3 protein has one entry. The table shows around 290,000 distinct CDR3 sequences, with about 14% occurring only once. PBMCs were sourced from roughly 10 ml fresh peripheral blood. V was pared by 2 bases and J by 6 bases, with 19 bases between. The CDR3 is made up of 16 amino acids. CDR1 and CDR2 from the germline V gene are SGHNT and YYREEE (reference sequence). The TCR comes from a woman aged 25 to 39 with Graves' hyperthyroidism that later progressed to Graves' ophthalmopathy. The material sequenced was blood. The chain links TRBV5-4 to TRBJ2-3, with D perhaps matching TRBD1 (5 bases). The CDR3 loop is CASSFGQGYGWDTQYF. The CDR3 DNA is TGTGCCAGCAGCTTCGGTCAGGGTTATGGCTGGGATACGCAGTATTTT.